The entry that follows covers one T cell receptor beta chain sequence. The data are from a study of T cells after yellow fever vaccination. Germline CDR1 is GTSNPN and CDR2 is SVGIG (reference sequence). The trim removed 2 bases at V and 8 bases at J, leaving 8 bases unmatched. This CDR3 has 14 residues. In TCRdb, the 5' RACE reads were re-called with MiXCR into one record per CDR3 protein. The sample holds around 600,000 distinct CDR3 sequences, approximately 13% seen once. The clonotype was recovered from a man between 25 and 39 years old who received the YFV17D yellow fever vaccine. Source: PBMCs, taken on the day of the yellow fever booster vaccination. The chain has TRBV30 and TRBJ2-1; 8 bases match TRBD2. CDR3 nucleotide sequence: TGTGCCTGGAGTTTGAGCGGGGGTGCCGATGAGCAGTTCTTC. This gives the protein CAWSLSGGADEQFF.